These 15 T cell receptor beta chains were all obtained from the same sample, sequenced in a study of shared clonotypes between healthy human individuals. TCRdb keeps only in-frame clones here, not all; method: immunoSEQ multiplex PCR. The table records roughly 410,000 clones, approximately 96% of them present only once. Sequenced material: memory CD8+ T cells sorted from blood. As to subset: CD45RO+ cells pooled with CCR7-negative TemRA cells. The source of these receptors is a man aged 25 to 45 in good health.

The count of this clone is one. The chain has TRBV7-2 and TRBJ2-2; unclear D gene. This CDR3 comprises 16 residues. Germline V gene sequence: CDR1 SGHTA, CDR2 FQGNSA. V shed 1 base and J shed 0 bases, with 9 bases lying between them. The CDR3 bases are TGTGCCAGCAGCTTAGTCCCAAGGCCGAACACCGGGGAGCTGTTTTTT. Residues: CASSLVPRPNTGELFF.

V and J are TRBV28 and TRBJ1-1, with unresolved D. Trimming took off 3 bases at V and 0 bases at J, with 8 bases between the two ends. From germline, CDR1 is MDHEN and CDR2 SYDVKM. The CDR3 length is 14 residues. The CDR3 sequence: CASSFRRMNTEAFF. CDR3 nucleotide sequence: TGTGCCAGCAGTTTCCGGCGGATGAACACTGAAGCTTTCTTT.

The genes are TRBV7-9 and TRBJ1-1, with a tentative D call TRBD1 (5 bases). From germline, CDR1 is SEHNR and CDR2 FQNEAQ (reference sequence). This CDR3 is 13 amino acids long. Deletions cut 6 bases from V and 7 bases from J, with 15 bases between. CDR3 sequence reads: CASRARGNLEAFF. In nucleotides, the CDR3 is TGTGCCAGCAGGGCTAGGGGCAATCTTGAAGCTTTCTTT.

The J gene is TRBJ1-5, the V gene TRBV19; D might be TRBD1 (6 bases). Trimming pared 7 bases from V and 1 base from J, leaving 14 bases between. The CDR3 loop spans 15 amino acids. Germline CDR1 is LNHDA and CDR2 is SQIVND (reference sequence). The CDR3 loop reads CASTPTGTSNQPQHF. DNA for the CDR3: TGTGCCAGTACCCCGACAGGCACGAGCAATCAGCCCCAGCATTTT.

This CDR3 reads CASSIRLAGVYEQYF. The DNA of the CDR3 is TGTGCCAGTAGTATACGACTAGCGGGAGTGTACGAGCAGTACTTC. The chain links TRBV19 to TRBJ2-7, with 12 positions matching TRBD2. The junction had 3 bases not matched to a gene; V was cut back by 2 bases and J by 4 bases. This CDR3 is built from 15 residues. The germline V gene has CDR1 LNHDA and CDR2 SQIVND (reference sequence).

The J gene is TRBJ1-1, the V gene TRBV5-4, with TRBD1 matching 9 bases. J was trimmed by 0 bases and V by 0 bases; bases with no gene match: 3. Germline CDR1 reads SGHNT; CDR2 reads YYREEE (reference sequence). The CDR3 consists of 16 residues. The CDR3 bases are TGTGCCAGCAGCTTGGAGGACAGGGGCATGAACACTGAAGCTTTCTTT. Amino acid sequence: CASSLEDRGMNTEAFF.

The chain has TRBV5-1 and TRBJ2-2, with 8 bases aligning to TRBD2. J gave up 0 bases and V 2 bases, and 3 bases lay outside the gene matches. This CDR3 region has 16 residues. Germline CDR1 SGHRS, CDR2 YFSETQ. In nucleotides, the CDR3 is TGCGCCAGCAGCTTAGGAGCGGGAGCGAACACCGGGGAGCTGTTTTTT. It is translated as CASSLGAGANTGELFF.

This chain joins TRBV28 and TRBJ2-5; TRBD2 aligns across 7 bases. CDR3 size: 15 residues. V lost 6 bases and J lost 1; bases outside the gene matches: 8. From germline, CDR1 is MDHEN and CDR2 SYDVKM. In DNA form, the CDR3 reads TGTGCCAGCAGCTCTGTTAGCGGGCTCCAAGAGACCCAGTACTTC. Residues: CASSSVSGLQETQYF.

This chain uses TRBV19 with TRBJ1-2; perhaps TRBD1 as D (6 bases). The germline V and J ends were trimmed by 4 bases and 4 bases, with 22 bases remaining between them. CDR1 and CDR2 (germline): LNHDA, SQIVND (reference sequence). The CDR3 consists of 17 residues. The CDR3 DNA follows: TGTGCCAGTAGTACCTACTTCTCTGGGGGGCGAGGCTATGGCTACACCTTC. This sequence encodes CASSTYFSGGRGYGYTF.

CDR3 in DNA: TGCAGCGTTGCTCTAGGGGGCTACGAGCAGTACTTC. Residues: CSVALGGYEQYF. The rearrangement uses TRBV29-1 and TRBJ2-7, with D maybe TRBD1 (6 bases). The CDR3 has 12 residues. Trimming stripped 4 bases from V and 3 bases from J, with 10 bases between. CDR1 and CDR2 (germline): SQVTM, ANQGSEA.

The V call is TRBV7-3, the J call TRBJ2-1; unclear D gene. Trimming removed 4 bases at V and 5 bases at J, with 15 bases between. The CDR3 runs 15 residues. The germline gives CDR1 SGHTA, CDR2 FQGTGA. CDR3 loop: CASSSLGSWNNEQFF. CDR3 nucleotides: TGTGCCAGCAGCTCGCTCGGTAGTTGGAACAATGAGCAGTTCTTC.

This clone has a single count. J is TRBJ2-7 and V is TRBV15; possibly TRBD1 for D (5 bases). The CDR3 is made up of 14 amino acids. With 0 bases removed from V and 2 bases from J, the gap between germline ends came to 8 bases. Germline V gene sequence: CDR1 LNHNV, CDR2 YYDKDF (reference sequence). The CDR3 DNA is TGTGCCACCAGCAGAGAAACAGGTCCCTACGAGCAGTACTTC. It yields the protein CATSRETGPYEQYF.

The gene calls are TRBV6-1 and TRBJ2-5, with D possibly being TRBD2 (6 bases). CDR1 and CDR2 from the germline V gene are MNHNS and SASEGT. The CDR3 covers 14 residues. Trimming pared 6 bases from V and 1 base from J, leaving 12 bases between. CDR3 sequence (DNA): TGTGCCAGCAGGACTGTGGGAGGCCAAGAGACCCAGTACTTC. Encoded protein: CASRTVGGQETQYF.

The chain recombines TRBV7-2 with TRBJ1-2; no clear D. With 0 bases removed from V and 7 bases from J, the gap between germline ends came to 6 bases. The germline CDR1 and CDR2 sequences are SGHTA and FQGNSA. CDR3 length: 12 residues. The CDR3: CASSLAGVGYTF. For the CDR3, the DNA is TGTGCCAGCAGCTTAGCCGGTGTTGGCTACACCTTC.

The chain joins TRBV9 to TRBJ1-2; D is unresolved. CDR3 length: 12 residues. CDR1 and CDR2 (germline): SGDLS, YYNGEE. With 7 bases removed from V and 0 bases from J, the gap between germline ends came to 7 bases. CDR3 region: CASGSSNYGYTF. The CDR3 coding sequence is TGTGCCAGCGGGAGTTCTAACTATGGCTACACCTTC.